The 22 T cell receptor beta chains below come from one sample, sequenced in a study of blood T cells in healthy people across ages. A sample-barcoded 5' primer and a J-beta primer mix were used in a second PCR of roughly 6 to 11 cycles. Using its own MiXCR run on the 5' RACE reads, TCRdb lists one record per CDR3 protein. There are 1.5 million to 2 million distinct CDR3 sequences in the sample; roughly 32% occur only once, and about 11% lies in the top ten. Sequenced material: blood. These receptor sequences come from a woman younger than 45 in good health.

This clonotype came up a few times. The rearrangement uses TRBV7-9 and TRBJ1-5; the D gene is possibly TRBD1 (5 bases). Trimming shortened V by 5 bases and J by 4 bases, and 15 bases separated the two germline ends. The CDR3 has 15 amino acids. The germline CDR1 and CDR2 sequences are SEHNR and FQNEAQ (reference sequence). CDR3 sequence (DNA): TGTGCCAGCAGCCCCGACGGGGCACCAAATCAGCCCCAGCATTTT. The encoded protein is CASSPDGAPNQPQHF.

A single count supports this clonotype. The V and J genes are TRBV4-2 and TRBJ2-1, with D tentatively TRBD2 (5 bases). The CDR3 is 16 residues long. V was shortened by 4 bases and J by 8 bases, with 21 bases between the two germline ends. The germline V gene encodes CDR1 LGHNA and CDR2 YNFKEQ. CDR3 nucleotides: TGTGCCAGCAGCCGTCGCAACAGCGGTGGATTCGATGAGCAGTTCTTC. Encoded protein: CASSRRNSGGFDEQFF.

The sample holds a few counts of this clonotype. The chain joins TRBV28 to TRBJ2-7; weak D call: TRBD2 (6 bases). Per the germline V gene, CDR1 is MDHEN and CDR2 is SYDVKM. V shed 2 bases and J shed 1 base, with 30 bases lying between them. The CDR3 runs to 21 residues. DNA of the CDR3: TGTGCCAGCAGTTTAAAGGCGGGGCGCCCCAGTCTAGTGGTCCCTTCCTACGAGCAGTACTTC. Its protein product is CASSLKAGRPSLVVPSYEQYF.

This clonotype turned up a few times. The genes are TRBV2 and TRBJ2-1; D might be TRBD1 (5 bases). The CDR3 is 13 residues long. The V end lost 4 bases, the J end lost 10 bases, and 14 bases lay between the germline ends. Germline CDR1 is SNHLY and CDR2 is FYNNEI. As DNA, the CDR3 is TGTGCCAGCAGTGTTAGGGGTATCGGAGAGCAGTTCTTC. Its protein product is CASSVRGIGEQFF.

CDR3 protein: CASSQDILAGDGTQYF. The CDR3 nucleotides are TGTGCCAGCAGCCAAGATATACTAGCGGGAGACGGGACCCAGTACTTC. The rearrangement uses TRBV4-2 and TRBJ2-5; 11 bases map to TRBD2. The CDR3 loop spans 16 amino acids. CDR1 is LGHNA and CDR2 is YNFKEQ in the germline V gene. The ends lost 0 bases at V and 7 bases at J; junction bases unmatched: 7.

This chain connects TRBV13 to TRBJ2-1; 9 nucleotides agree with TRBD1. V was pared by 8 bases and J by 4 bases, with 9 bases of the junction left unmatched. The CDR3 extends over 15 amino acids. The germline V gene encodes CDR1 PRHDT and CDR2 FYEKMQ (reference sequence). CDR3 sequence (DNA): TGTGCCAGCGGAATGGGGACAGGGATTTACAATGAGCAGTTCTTC. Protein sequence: CASGMGTGIYNEQFF.

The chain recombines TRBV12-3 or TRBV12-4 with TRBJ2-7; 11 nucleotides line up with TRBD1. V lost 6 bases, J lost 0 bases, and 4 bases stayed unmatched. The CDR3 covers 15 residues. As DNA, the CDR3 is TGTGCCAGCAGGTCCGGGACAGGGGGCTCCTACGAGCAGTACTTC. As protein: CASRSGTGGSYEQYF.

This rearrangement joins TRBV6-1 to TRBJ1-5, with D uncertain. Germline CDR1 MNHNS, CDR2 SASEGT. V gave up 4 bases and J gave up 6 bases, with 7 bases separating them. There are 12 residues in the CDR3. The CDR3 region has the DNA TGTGCCAGCAGTGCGGGAGCTCAGCCCCAGCATTTT. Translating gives CASSAGAQPQHF.

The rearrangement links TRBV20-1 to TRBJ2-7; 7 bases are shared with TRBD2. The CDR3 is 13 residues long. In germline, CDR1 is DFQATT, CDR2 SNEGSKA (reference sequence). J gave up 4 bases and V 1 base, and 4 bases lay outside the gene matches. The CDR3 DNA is TGCAGTGCTAGAGGATGGGGAGGGTACGAGCAGTACTTC. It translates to CSARGWGGYEQYF.

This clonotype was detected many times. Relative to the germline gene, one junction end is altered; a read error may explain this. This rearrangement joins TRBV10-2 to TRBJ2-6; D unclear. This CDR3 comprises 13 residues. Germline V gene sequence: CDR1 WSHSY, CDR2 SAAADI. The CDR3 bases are TGTGCCAGCAGTGAATCTGGGGCCAACGTCCTGACTTTC. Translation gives CASSESGANVLTF.

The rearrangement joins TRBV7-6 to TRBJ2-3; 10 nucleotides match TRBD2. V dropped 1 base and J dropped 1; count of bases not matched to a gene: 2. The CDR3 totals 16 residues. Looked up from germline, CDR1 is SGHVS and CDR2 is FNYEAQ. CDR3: CASSLEAGGGTDTQYF. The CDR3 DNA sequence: TGTGCCAGCAGCTTAGAAGCGGGGGGGGGCACAGATACGCAGTATTTT.

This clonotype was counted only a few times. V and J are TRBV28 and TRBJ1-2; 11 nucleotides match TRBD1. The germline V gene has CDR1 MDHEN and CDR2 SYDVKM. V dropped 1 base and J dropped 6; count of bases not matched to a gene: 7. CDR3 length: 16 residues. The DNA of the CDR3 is TGTGCCAGCAGTTTATACCGGACAGGGGGCAACGATGGCTACACCTTC. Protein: CASSLYRTGGNDGYTF.

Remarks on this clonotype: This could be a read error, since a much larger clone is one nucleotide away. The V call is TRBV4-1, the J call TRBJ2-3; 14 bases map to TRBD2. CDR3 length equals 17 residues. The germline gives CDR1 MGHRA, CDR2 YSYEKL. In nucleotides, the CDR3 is TGCGCCAGCAGCCAAGCATCGACTAGCGGGGGGGCAGATATGCAGTATTTT. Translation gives CASSQASTSGGADMQYF.

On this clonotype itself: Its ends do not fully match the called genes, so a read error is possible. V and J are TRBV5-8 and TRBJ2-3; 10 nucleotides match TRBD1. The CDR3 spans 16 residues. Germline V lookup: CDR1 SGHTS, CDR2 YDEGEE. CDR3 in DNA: TGCGCCAGCAGCTTGGGACAGGGGTTGGGGGGAGATACGCAGTATTTT. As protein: CASSLGQGLGGDTQYF.

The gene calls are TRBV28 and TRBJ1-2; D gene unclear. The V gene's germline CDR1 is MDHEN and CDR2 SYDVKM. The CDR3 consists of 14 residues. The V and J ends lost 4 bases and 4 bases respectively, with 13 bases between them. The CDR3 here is CASSSMSSSYGYTF. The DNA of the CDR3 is TGTGCCAGCAGTTCGATGAGTAGTAGCTATGGCTACACCTTC.

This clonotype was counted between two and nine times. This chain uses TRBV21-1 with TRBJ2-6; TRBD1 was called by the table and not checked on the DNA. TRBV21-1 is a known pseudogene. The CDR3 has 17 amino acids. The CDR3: CASSAPWGFAGANVLTF. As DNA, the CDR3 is TGTGCCAGCAGCGCCCCTTGGGGTTTCGCTGGGGCCAACGTCCTGACTTTC.

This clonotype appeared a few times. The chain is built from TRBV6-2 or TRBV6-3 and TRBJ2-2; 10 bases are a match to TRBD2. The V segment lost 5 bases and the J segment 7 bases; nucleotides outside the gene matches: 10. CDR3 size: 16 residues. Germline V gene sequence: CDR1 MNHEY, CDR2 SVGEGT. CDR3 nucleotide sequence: TGTGCCAGCAGTAACACGCTAGCGGGAGTTTACGGGGAGCTGTTTTTT. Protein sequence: CASSNTLAGVYGELFF.

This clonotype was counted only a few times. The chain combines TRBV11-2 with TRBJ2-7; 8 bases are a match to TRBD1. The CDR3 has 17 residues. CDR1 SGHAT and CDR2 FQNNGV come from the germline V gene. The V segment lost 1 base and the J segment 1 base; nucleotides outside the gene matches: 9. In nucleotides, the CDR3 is TGTGCCAGCAGCTTAGTCTTGGGACAGGAGCTTTCCTACGAGCAGTACTTC. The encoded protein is CASSLVLGQELSYEQYF.

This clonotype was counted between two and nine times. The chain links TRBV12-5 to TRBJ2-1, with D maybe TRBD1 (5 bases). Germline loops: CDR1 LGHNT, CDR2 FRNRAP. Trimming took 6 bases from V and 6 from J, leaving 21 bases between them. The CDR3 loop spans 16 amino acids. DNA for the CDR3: TGTGCTAGTGGCAACACCCCCCGACAGCAAGGCAATGAGCAGTTCTTC. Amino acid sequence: CASGNTPRQQGNEQFF.

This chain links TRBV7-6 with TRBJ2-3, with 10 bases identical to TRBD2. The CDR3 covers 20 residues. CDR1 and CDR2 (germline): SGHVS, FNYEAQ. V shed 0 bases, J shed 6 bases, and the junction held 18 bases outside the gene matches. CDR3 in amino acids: CASSLAGSRSGRALWDTQYF. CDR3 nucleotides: TGTGCCAGCAGCTTAGCGGGCTCTCGAAGCGGGAGGGCCTTGTGGGATACGCAGTATTTT.

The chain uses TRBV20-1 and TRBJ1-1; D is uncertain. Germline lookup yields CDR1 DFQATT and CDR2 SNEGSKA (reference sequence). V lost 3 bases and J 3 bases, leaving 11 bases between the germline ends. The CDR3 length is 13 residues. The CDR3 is CSASPLRDTEAFF. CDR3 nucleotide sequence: TGCAGTGCTAGTCCTCTTCGCGACACTGAAGCTTTCTTT.

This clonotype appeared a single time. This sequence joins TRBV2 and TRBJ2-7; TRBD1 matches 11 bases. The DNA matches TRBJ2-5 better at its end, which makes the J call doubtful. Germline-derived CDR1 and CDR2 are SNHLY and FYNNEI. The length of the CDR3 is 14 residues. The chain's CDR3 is CASRRTGGWETQYF. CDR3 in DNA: TGTGCCAGCAGGCGGACAGGGGGCTGGGAGACCCAGTACTTC.